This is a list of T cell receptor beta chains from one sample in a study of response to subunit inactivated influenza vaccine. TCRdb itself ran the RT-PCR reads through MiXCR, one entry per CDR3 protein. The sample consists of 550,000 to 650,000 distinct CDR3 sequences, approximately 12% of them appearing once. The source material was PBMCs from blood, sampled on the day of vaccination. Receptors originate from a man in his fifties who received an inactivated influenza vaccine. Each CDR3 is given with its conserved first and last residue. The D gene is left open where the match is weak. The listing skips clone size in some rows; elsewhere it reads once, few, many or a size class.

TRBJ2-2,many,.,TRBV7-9,CASSLAQGSVTGELFF,TGTGCCAGCAGCTTAGCGCAGGGTTCGGTTACCGGGGAGCTGTTTTTT
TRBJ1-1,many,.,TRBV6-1,CASSPAGDNTEAFF,TGTGCCAGCAGCCCCGCGGGGGACAACACTGAAGCTTTCTTT
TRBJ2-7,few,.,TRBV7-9,CASSLEDNPYEQYF,TGTGCCAGCAGCTTAGAGGACAACCCCTACGAGCAGTACTTC
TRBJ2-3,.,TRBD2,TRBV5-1,CASSTLAGEWSDTLYF,TGCGCCAGCAGCACACTAGCGGGAGAGTGGTCAGATACGCTGTATTTT
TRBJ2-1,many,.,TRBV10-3,CATRDTAEQFF,TGTGCCACCAGGGACACCGCCGAGCAGTTCTTC
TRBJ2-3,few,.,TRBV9,CASSVVGSTDTQYF,TGTGCCAGCAGCGTAGTAGGAAGTACAGATACGCAGTATTTT
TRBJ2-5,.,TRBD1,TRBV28,CASSSTGGRQETQYF,TGTGCCAGCAGTTCGACAGGGGGGCGGCAAGAGACCCAGTACTTC
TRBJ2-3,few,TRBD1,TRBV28,CASSFGTGGMDTQYF,TGTGCCAGCAGTTTCGGGACAGGGGGCATGGATACGCAGTATTTT
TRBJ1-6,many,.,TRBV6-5,CASSYGYTDSPLHF,TGTGCCAGCAGTTACGGGTATACAGATTCACCCCTCCACTTT
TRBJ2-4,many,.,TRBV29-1,CSVEKGRENIQYF,TGCAGCGTTGAAAAGGGGCGGGAAAACATTCAGTACTTC
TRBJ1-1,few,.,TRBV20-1,CRARGTEAFF,TGCAGGGCCCGGGGCACTGAAGCTTTCTTT
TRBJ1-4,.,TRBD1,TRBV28,CASRSTGPREKLFF,TGTGCCAGCCGATCGACAGGGCCCCGCGAAAAACTGTTTTTT
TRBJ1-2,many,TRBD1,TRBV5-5,CASSLQRPGQGYGYTF,TGTGCCAGCAGCCTACAGAGGCCCGGACAGGGCTATGGCTACACCTTC
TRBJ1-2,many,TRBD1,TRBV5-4,CASSFTGAPYGYTF,TGTGCCAGCAGCTTTACAGGGGCGCCCTATGGCTACACCTTC
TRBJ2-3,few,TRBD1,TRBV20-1,CSARDGQGPDTQYF,TGCAGTGCTAGAGATGGACAGGGGCCAGATACGCAGTATTTT
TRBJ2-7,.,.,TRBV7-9,CASSLSWYGPGHYEQYF,TGTGCCAGCAGCTTATCGTGGTACGGGCCAGGGCACTACGAGCAGTACTTC
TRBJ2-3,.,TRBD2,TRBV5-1,CASSKETSGGIDTQYF,TGCGCCAGCAGCAAAGAAACTAGCGGGGGGATAGATACGCAGTATTTT
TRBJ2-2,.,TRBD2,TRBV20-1,CSASRLAGESNTGELFF,TGCAGTGCTAGTCGACTAGCGGGAGAGAGTAACACCGGGGAGCTGTTTTTT
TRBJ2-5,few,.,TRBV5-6,CASSLAGGLALQETQYF,TGTGCCAGCAGCTTGGCCGGGGGCCTTGCCCTCCAAGAGACCCAGTACTTC
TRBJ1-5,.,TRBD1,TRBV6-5,CASSSHQNRGQPQHF,TGTGCCAGCAGTTCGCACCAGAACAGGGGTCAGCCCCAGCATTTT
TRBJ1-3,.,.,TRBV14,CASSQDKSGGPAGNTIYF,TGTGCCAGCAGCCAAGATAAGTCCGGAGGGCCGGCTGGAAACACCATATATTTT
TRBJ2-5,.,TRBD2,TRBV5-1,CASSLGTSIGETQYF,TGCGCCAGCAGCTTGGGGACTAGCATCGGTGAGACCCAGTACTTC
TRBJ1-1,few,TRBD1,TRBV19,CASSAIQGGNTEAFF,TGTGCCAGTAGTGCTATCCAGGGGGGAAACACTGAAGCTTTCTTT
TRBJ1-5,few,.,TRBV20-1,CSAPLSGGVRQPQHF,TGCAGTGCTCCGTTATCCGGGGGGGTAAGGCAGCCCCAGCATTTT
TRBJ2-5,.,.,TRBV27,CASSLIGGIQETQYF,TGTGCCAGCAGTTTAATTGGTGGAATTCAAGAGACCCAGTACTTC
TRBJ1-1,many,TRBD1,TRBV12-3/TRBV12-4,CASIVRGRGTEAFF,TGTGCCAGCATCGTCCGGGGCAGGGGGACTGAAGCTTTCTTT
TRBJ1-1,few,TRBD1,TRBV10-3,CAISPGQENTEAFF,TGTGCCATCAGCCCGGGACAGGAGAACACTGAAGCTTTCTTT
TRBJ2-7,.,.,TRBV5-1,CASSFSRVYEQYF,TGCGCCAGCAGCTTCTCCCGGGTCTACGAGCAGTACTTC
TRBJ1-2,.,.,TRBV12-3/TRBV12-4,CVSKPRQGLNYGYTF,TGTGTCAGCAAACCTCGGCAGGGCCTTAACTATGGCTACACCTTC
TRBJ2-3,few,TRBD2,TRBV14,CASSQRFGAGATDTQYF,TGTGCCAGCAGCCAACGGTTCGGAGCGGGGGCCACAGATACGCAGTATTTT
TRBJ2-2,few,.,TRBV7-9,CASRLNTAIRVGELFF,TGTGCCAGCAGACTCAACACGGCAATCCGAGTCGGGGAGCTGTTTTTT
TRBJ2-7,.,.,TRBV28,CASSVGIGQYF,TGTGCCAGCAGCGTGGGGATCGGGCAGTACTTC
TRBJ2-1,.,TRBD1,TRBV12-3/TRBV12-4,CASSFPPGTGNYNEQFF,TGTGCCAGCAGCTTTCCCCCCGGGACAGGGAACTACAATGAGCAGTTCTTC
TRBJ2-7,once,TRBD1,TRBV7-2,CASSTLGQVDREQYF,TGTGCCAGCAGCACGCTGGGACAGGTAGATCGCGAGCAGTACTTC
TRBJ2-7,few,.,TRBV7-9,CASSLFEGGQYF,TGTGCCAGCAGCTTATTTGAGGGAGGGCAGTACTTC
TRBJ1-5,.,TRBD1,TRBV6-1,CASRGQGRNQPQHF,TGTGCCAGCCGGGGACAGGGAAGGAATCAGCCCCAGCATTTT
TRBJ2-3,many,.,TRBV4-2,CASSQDRRGGIDTQYF,TGTGCCAGCAGCCAAGATCGGAGGGGCGGGATAGATACGCAGTATTTT
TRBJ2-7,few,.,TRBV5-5,CASSSAGAPAFYEQYF,TGTGCCAGCAGCTCAGCAGGGGCCCCGGCTTTCTACGAGCAGTACTTC
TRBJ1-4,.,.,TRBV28,CASSLADSVGTNEKLFF,TGTGCCAGCAGTTTAGCCGACAGCGTAGGAACTAATGAAAAACTGTTTTTT
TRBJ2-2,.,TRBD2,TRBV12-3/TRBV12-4,CASSQREVNTGELFF,TGTGCCAGCAGCCAGCGGGAGGTGAACACCGGGGAGCTGTTTTTT
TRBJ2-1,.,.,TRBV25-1,CASSESGLIEQFF,TGTGCCAGCAGTGAATCAGGGCTGATTGAGCAGTTCTTC
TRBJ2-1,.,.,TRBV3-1,CASSKQFPWTEVVNEQFF,TGTGCCAGCAGCAAGCAGTTCCCCTGGACAGAGGTGGTTAATGAGCAGTTCTTC